The 28 T cell receptor beta chains below come from one sample, sequenced in a study of lymphopenia after photon versus proton radiotherapy. Clones were read by immunoSEQ multiplex PCR, and TCRdb kept only the in-frame ones, dropping some. The repertoire holds 89,000 or so clones, with around four fifths as singletons. The sample consisted of peripheral blood, taken from a patient treated with proton-based radiotherapy. These receptors all stem from a man in his 60s with pancreatic cancer.

This chain links TRBV29-1 with TRBJ2-3; 11 nucleotides match TRBD2. This CDR3 comprises 14 residues. From germline, CDR1 is SQVTM and CDR2 ANQGSEA. The V segment lost 7 bases and the J segment 0 bases; nucleotides outside the gene matches: 3. CDR3 sequence (DNA): TGCAGCGCCCGACTAGCGGGAAGCACAGATACGCAGTATTTT. Amino acid sequence: CSARLAGSTDTQYF.

This clone showed up just once. The rearrangement uses TRBV10-2 and TRBJ2-1; 7 positions match TRBD2. The CDR3 length is 16 residues. With V trimmed by 8 bases and J by 0 bases, 10 bases remained unmatched. CDR1 and CDR2 (germline): WSHSY, SAAADI. The CDR3: CASLRLAFSSYNEQFF. The CDR3 nucleotides are TGCGCCAGCCTACGACTAGCTTTTAGCTCCTACAATGAGCAGTTCTTC.

V usage is TRBV18 and J usage is TRBJ1-3; D gene ambiguous. This CDR3 comprises 16 residues. Germline lookup yields CDR1 KGHSH and CDR2 LQKENI. V was trimmed by 2 bases and J by 4 bases, leaving 15 bases between them. The CDR3 DNA sequence: TGTGCCAGCTCACCAGCTGACGTTGGAAGCGGAAACACCATATATTTT. Translated: CASSPADVGSGNTIYF.

A few counts support this clone. V usage is TRBV27 and J usage is TRBJ2-7; 7 bases match TRBD1. CDR1 is MNHEY, CDR2 SMNVEV, per germline (reference sequence). The trim removed 5 bases at V and 5 bases at J, leaving 12 bases unmatched. The CDR3 length is 15 residues. CDR3 DNA: TGTGCCAGCAGTCCGTCCACCCGACAGGGCCACGAGCAGTACTTC. Protein sequence: CASSPSTRQGHEQYF.

The chain links TRBV4-3 to TRBJ1-1; 8 nucleotides align to TRBD1. This CDR3 has 16 residues. Germline V gives CDR1 LGHNA, CDR2 YSLEER. Trimming removed 1 base from V and 5 bases from J; junction bases left unmatched: 9. The DNA of the CDR3 is TGCGCCAGCAGCCAAGTTCAGGGGGCCTCGGGGACTGAAGCTTTCTTT. Translating it yields CASSQVQGASGTEAFF.

The sample holds one count of this clone. The chain uses TRBV30 and TRBJ2-5; 7 bases line up with TRBD1. Germline loops: CDR1 GTSNPN, CDR2 SVGIG (reference sequence). The CDR3 is made up of 12 amino acids. The junction had 3 bases not matched to a gene; V was cut back by 1 base and J by 7 bases. DNA of the CDR3: TGTGCCTGGAGTGGGGACAGCGGGACCCAGTACTTC. This translates into CAWSGDSGTQYF.

The chain joins TRBV7-8 to TRBJ2-7; no clear D. This CDR3 has 12 amino acids. Germline V gene data show CDR1 as SGHVS and CDR2 as FQNEAQ. V was pared by 1 base and J by 12 bases, with 13 bases between. CDR3: CASSLEGEFLYF. DNA for the CDR3: TGTGCCAGCAGCTTAGAAGGCGAGTTTCTGTACTTC. The variable domain in full, completed from reference TRBV7-8 and TRBJ2-7, reads GAGVSQSPRYKVAKRGQDVALRCDPISGHVSLFWYQQALGQGPEFLTYFQNEAQLDKSGLPSDRFFAERPEGSVSTLKIQRTQQEDSAVYLCASSLEGEFLYFGPGTRLTVT.

This clone was counted a few times. This chain links TRBV19 with TRBJ2-3; 9 positions match TRBD1. Per the germline V gene, CDR1 is LNHDA and CDR2 is SQIVND (reference sequence). V gave up 6 bases and J gave up 1 base; unmatched junction bases: 2. The CDR3 covers 14 residues. The CDR3 sequence: CASRRDRGTDTQYF. As DNA, the CDR3 is TGTGCCAGTAGGCGGGACAGGGGCACAGATACGCAGTATTTT. The variable domain in full, completed from reference TRBV19 and TRBJ2-3, reads DGGITQSPKYLFRKEGQNVTLSCEQNLNHDAMYWYRQDPGQGLRLIYYSQIVNDFQKGDIAEGYSVSREKKESFPLTVTSAQKNPTAFYLCASRRDRGTDTQYFGPGTRLTVL.

CDR3 sequence reads: CASSPTASSYEQYF. DNA of the CDR3: TGCGCCAGCAGCCCGACAGCGAGCTCCTACGAGCAGTACTTC. V usage is TRBV5-1 and J usage is TRBJ2-7; D is possibly TRBD1 (5 bases). The germline gives CDR1 SGHRS, CDR2 YFSETQ. The CDR3 runs to 14 residues. V was cut by 4 bases and J by 0 bases, with 11 bases left in between.

V usage is TRBV28 and J usage is TRBJ1-2; 8 bases match TRBD1. Trimming at V came to 8 bases and at J to 0 bases, leaving 11 bases not matched to a gene. This CDR3 region has 16 residues. In germline, CDR1 is MDHEN, CDR2 SYDVKM. This chain's CDR3 is CASRWPQDRANYGYTF. Here the CDR3 DNA reads TGTGCCAGCCGTTGGCCCCAGGACAGGGCTAACTATGGCTACACCTTC.

The table lists this clone with a count of one. The chain links TRBV7-9 to TRBJ2-5; tentatively, D is TRBD2 (5 bases). Per germline, CDR1 SEHNR and CDR2 FQNEAQ (reference sequence). V was trimmed by 1 base and J by 4 bases, leaving 10 bases between them. The CDR3 has 14 residues. The CDR3 region has the DNA TGTGCCAGCAGCTTAGGGTGGGGAGCAGAGACCCAGTACTTC. Residues: CASSLGWGAETQYF.

The J gene is TRBJ2-7, the V gene TRBV11-2, with D possibly matching TRBD1 (6 bases). The germline gives CDR1 SGHAT, CDR2 FQNNGV. CDR3 length: 16 residues. V lost 3 bases to trimming and J lost 0 bases, with 15 bases between them. CDR3 sequence: CASSLTLTGLSYEQYF. As DNA, the CDR3 is TGTGCCAGCAGCTTGACTCTGACAGGCCTCTCCTACGAGCAGTACTTC.

Only a few counts were recorded for this clone. The chain uses TRBV29-1 and TRBJ2-3; D gene uncertain. From germline, CDR1 is SQVTM and CDR2 ANQGSEA. This CDR3 has 12 residues. Trimming shortened V by 4 bases and J by 4 bases, and 9 bases separated the two germline ends. CDR3: CSVVVPPDTQYF. The CDR3 coding sequence is TGCAGCGTTGTGGTGCCACCAGATACGCAGTATTTT.

V usage is TRBV29-1 and J usage is TRBJ2-2; D unresolved. Deletions cut 8 bases from V and 7 bases from J, with 20 bases between. CDR3 size: 14 residues. The germline CDR1 and CDR2 sequences are SQVTM and ANQGSEA. The DNA for the CDR3 is TGCAGCTTCTCCGGGCCCCGTCCCAACGGGGAGCTGTTTTTT. Translated, it gives CSFSGPRPNGELFF.

The rearrangement joins TRBV18 to TRBJ2-5, with no clear D. The CDR3 contains 12 residues. CDR1 is KGHSH, CDR2 LQKENI, per germline. The V end lost 6 bases, the J end lost 3 bases, and 8 bases lay between the germline ends. In nucleotides, the CDR3 is TGTGCCAGCTCTCCAGGAAAAGAGACCCAGTACTTC. This translates into CASSPGKETQYF.

CDR3 DNA sequence: TGTGCCAGCAGCTCGTCGCGGGACTACCCCAATGAGCAGTTCTTC. Encoded protein: CASSSSRDYPNEQFF. This chain uses TRBV7-9 with TRBJ2-1, with 7 bases aligning to TRBD2. CDR1 is SEHNR, CDR2 FQNEAQ, per germline (reference sequence). The CDR3 length is 15 residues. V trimming: 4 bases; J trimming: 6 bases; junction bases outside the gene matches: 9.

V and J are TRBV7-2 and TRBJ2-2; no clear D. Per the germline V gene, CDR1 is SGHTA and CDR2 is FQGNSA. V was clipped by 1 base and J by 1 base, with 4 bases between them. The CDR3 is 14 amino acids. The CDR3 spells CASSLDWNTGELFF. As DNA, the CDR3 is TGTGCCAGCAGCTTAGACTGGAACACCGGGGAGCTGTTTTTT.

The chain carries TRBV5-1 and TRBJ2-7; 9 nucleotides agree with TRBD1. Germline values: CDR1 SGHRS, CDR2 YFSETQ. After removal of 4 bases from V and 3 bases from J, the junction contained 5 bases not matched to a gene. The CDR3 covers 14 residues. The CDR3 is CASSVSGQGYEQYF. The CDR3 DNA reads as TGCGCCAGCAGCGTTTCGGGACAGGGCTACGAGCAGTACTTC.

V is TRBV30 and J is TRBJ2-1; possible D gene TRBD2, 5 bases. Trimming took 2 bases from V and 3 from J, leaving 14 bases between them. The CDR3 consists of 15 residues. Germline CDR1 GTSNPN, CDR2 SVGIG (reference sequence). Here the CDR3 reads CAWSQKRKVYNEQFF. The CDR3 region has the DNA TGTGCCTGGAGTCAGAAGCGGAAGGTCTACAATGAGCAGTTCTTC.

This clone was observed a few times. The chain recombines TRBV19 with TRBJ1-2; D call uncertain. The CDR3 consists of 14 residues. The V end was cut by 4 bases, the J end by 0 bases, with 9 bases between. In germline, CDR1 is LNHDA, CDR2 SQIVND (reference sequence). As DNA, the CDR3 is TGTGCCAGTAGTACCTGGGATACTAACTATGGCTACACCTTC. This translates into CASSTWDTNYGYTF.

The rearrangement joins TRBV28 to TRBJ2-5, with 11 positions matching TRBD2. Germline trimming cut 6 bases from V and 5 bases from J; bases unmatched to any gene: 8. The CDR3 spans 15 residues. CDR1 MDHEN and CDR2 SYDVKM come from the germline V gene. The CDR3 is CASSLAGGPRETQYF. In DNA, the CDR3 is TGTGCCAGCAGCTTAGCGGGAGGGCCGAGGGAGACCCAGTACTTC.

The chain joins TRBV7-2 to TRBJ2-7, with 7 bases aligning to TRBD1. Germline-derived CDR1 and CDR2 are SGHTA and FQGNSA. The CDR3 contains 15 residues. The J segment lost 2 bases and the V segment lost 5 bases, leaving 9 bases of the junction unmatched. The DNA for the CDR3 is TGTGCCAGCAGCCGAACTCCGGGACAGACCTACGAGCAGTACTTC. It is translated as CASSRTPGQTYEQYF.

This rearrangement joins TRBV18 to TRBJ1-5, with 10 bases lining up with TRBD1. The CDR3 covers 15 residues. CDR1 is KGHSH and CDR2 is LQKENI in the germline V gene. After removal of 8 bases from V and 1 base from J, the junction contained 5 bases not matched to a gene. CDR3 residues: CASQGQGTSNQPQHF. CDR3 DNA sequence: TGTGCCAGCCAGGGACAGGGGACGAGCAATCAGCCCCAGCATTTT. The full variable domain, rest sourced from reference TRBV18 and TRBJ1-5, is NAGVMQNPRHLVRRRGQEARLRCSPMKGHSHVYWYRQLPEEGLKFMVYLQKENIIDESGMPKERFSAEFPKEGPSILRIQQVVRGDSAAYFCASQGQGTSNQPQHFGDGTRLSIL.

J is TRBJ1-5 and V is TRBV10-3; 8 nucleotides align to TRBD1. Germline CDR1 and CDR2: ENHRY and SYGVKD. Trimming at V came to 11 bases and at J to 3 bases, leaving 9 bases not matched to a gene. CDR3 length equals 14 residues. CDR3 residues: CAVGQGDSNQPQHF. DNA for the CDR3: TGTGCCGTCGGACAGGGCGATTCCAATCAGCCCCAGCATTTT.

The chain combines TRBV25-1 with TRBJ1-2; no firm D call. The CDR3 sequence is 11 residues long. Trimming took off 2 bases at V and 7 bases at J, with 5 bases between the two ends. Germline CDR1 MGHDK, CDR2 SYGVNS. Written as DNA, the CDR3 is TGTGCCAGCAGTGAAAGTCGTGGCTACACCTTC. Translating gives CASSESRGYTF.

The rearrangement links TRBV28 to TRBJ1-5; no clear D gene. Trimming shortened V by 2 bases and J by 3 bases, and 14 bases separated the two germline ends. There are 16 residues in the CDR3. Germline V CDR1 and CDR2: MDHEN, SYDVKM. CDR3 nucleotide sequence: TGTGCCAGCAGTTTAGGATCAGGAACGGACAATCAGCCCCAGCATTTT. This translates into CASSLGSGTDNQPQHF.

DNA for the CDR3: TGTGCCAGCAGGGGGACTAGCGGGAGAGGAAATCGCACAGATACGCAGTATTTT. It translates to CASRGTSGRGNRTDTQYF. V is TRBV2 and J is TRBJ2-3, with 14 bases that match TRBD2. The germline gives CDR1 SNHLY, CDR2 FYNNEI. With 6 bases clipped from V and 1 base from J, the junction kept 9 bases outside the gene matches. This CDR3 has 18 residues.

The rearrangement uses TRBV28 and TRBJ1-2; 7 nucleotides align to TRBD1. The V gene end was trimmed by 4 bases and the J gene end by 4 bases; junction bases not matched to a gene: 15. CDR3 length: 17 residues. From germline, CDR1 is MDHEN and CDR2 SYDVKM. In DNA form, the CDR3 reads TGTGCCAGCAGTTCCGGGAGGGACAGCCTACATGGCTATGGCTACACCTTC. Protein sequence: CASSSGRDSLHGYGYTF.